These 21 T cell receptor beta chains were sequenced from one sample in a study of shared clonotypes between healthy human individuals. TCRdb's copy holds only in-frame clones and misses some; the assay was immunoSEQ multiplex PCR. The sample comprises millions of clones, 90% to 95% of which are singletons, and 0.35% to 0.5% rests with the top ten. The specimen was naive CD4+ T cells from PBMCs. Indicated subset: CD45RA+ positively selected. Receptors originate from a man aged 18 to 29 in good health. Some clones in this sample may be carry-over from other donors' samples.

V and J are TRBV6-1 and TRBJ2-7; weak D call: TRBD1 (6 bases). CDR1 is MNHNS and CDR2 is SASEGT in the germline V gene. This CDR3 has 12 residues. V was cut by 8 bases and J by 1 base, with 9 bases left in between. The CDR3 reads CASRDISYEQYF. Written as DNA, the CDR3 is TGTGCCAGCCGGGACATTTCCTACGAGCAGTACTTC.

The J gene is TRBJ2-3, the V gene TRBV28; the D gene could be TRBD1 or TRBD2 (6 bases each). The germline gives CDR1 MDHEN, CDR2 SYDVKM. CDR3 length equals 14 residues. The V and J ends lost 6 bases and 3 bases respectively, with 13 bases between them. The DNA of the CDR3 is TGTGCCAGCAGGGAAAGGGGGACTACAGATACGCAGTATTTT. Amino acids: CASRERGTTDTQYF.

This chain connects TRBV2 to TRBJ2-1, with 8 bases matching TRBD2. This CDR3 comprises 13 residues. From germline, CDR1 is SNHLY and CDR2 FYNNEI. V lost 8 bases, J lost 6 bases, and 6 bases stayed unmatched. The CDR3 DNA sequence: TGTGCCAGCGAGCGGGAGCTAGTCAATGAGCAGTTCTTC. Translation: CASERELVNEQFF.

The CDR3 DNA sequence: TGTGCCAGCTCACGGATCAAATCCTATGGCTACACCTTC. Encoded protein: CASSRIKSYGYTF. The V call is TRBV18, the J call TRBJ1-2; D uncertain. This CDR3 contains 13 residues. V was shortened by 4 bases and J by 4 bases, with 10 bases between the two germline ends. Per the germline V gene, CDR1 is KGHSH and CDR2 is LQKENI.

The chain couples TRBV19 to TRBJ2-7, with 7 positions matching TRBD2. Germline V gives CDR1 LNHDA, CDR2 SQIVND (reference sequence). J gave up 3 bases and V 6 bases, and 11 bases lay outside the gene matches. This CDR3 is 15 amino acids long. DNA of the CDR3: TGTGCCAGTAGCCACATCGGCGGGAGATACTACGAGCAGTACTTC. This sequence encodes CASSHIGGRYYEQYF.

This sequence joins TRBV5-6 and TRBJ2-3, with TRBD2 identical over 12 bases. Per the germline V gene, CDR1 is SGHDT and CDR2 is YYEEEE. The CDR3 extends over 15 amino acids. V trimming: 6 bases; J trimming: 6 bases; junction bases outside the gene matches: 8. The CDR3 sequence: CASITRTSGTDTQYF. CDR3 nucleotide sequence: TGTGCCAGCATCACTCGGACTAGCGGGACGGATACGCAGTATTTT.

The chain links TRBV5-1 to TRBJ2-1, with TRBD2 matching 7 bases. CDR1 is SGHRS and CDR2 is YFSETQ in the germline V gene. There are 15 residues in the CDR3. The ends lost 7 bases at V and 0 bases at J; junction bases unmatched: 7. The CDR3 is CASGREPSSYNEQFF. The CDR3 coding sequence is TGCGCCAGCGGGAGGGAGCCGAGCTCCTACAATGAGCAGTTCTTC.

The chain is built from TRBV18 and TRBJ1-1; 10 bases match TRBD1. The CDR3 is 16 amino acids. Germline-derived CDR1 and CDR2 are KGHSH and LQKENI. V lost 6 bases, J lost 5 bases, and 12 bases stayed unmatched. The CDR3 loop reads CASSALRQGAITEAFF. CDR3 nucleotides: TGTGCCAGCTCCGCTTTGAGACAGGGGGCGATAACTGAAGCTTTCTTT.

The chain uses TRBV29-1 and TRBJ2-5; 9 positions match TRBD1. The CDR3 covers 13 residues. The germline V gene encodes CDR1 SQVTM and CDR2 ANQGSEA. V was clipped by 6 bases and J by 3 bases; unmatched bases: 5. Written as DNA, the CDR3 is TGCAGCGTAGCCGACAGGGGGAAAGAGACCCAGTACTTC. Protein: CSVADRGKETQYF.

The gene calls are TRBV4-2 and TRBJ2-2, with D possibly being TRBD1 (5 bases). CDR3 length: 16 residues. CDR1 and CDR2 (germline): LGHNA, YNFKEQ. V was shortened by 4 bases and J by 3 bases, with 15 bases between the two germline ends. CDR3 protein: CASSLEQGMDTGELFF. The CDR3 DNA reads as TGTGCCAGCAGCCTAGAGCAGGGAATGGACACCGGGGAGCTGTTTTTT.

CDR3 DNA sequence: TGTGCCAGCAGCCCCGCAGGGCCACAAGGGCTAGGCTACACCTTC. It yields the protein CASSPAGPQGLGYTF. This sequence joins TRBV9 and TRBJ1-2, with D tentatively TRBD1 (5 bases). The V end was cut by 4 bases, the J end by 8 bases, with 21 bases between. Germline V gene data show CDR1 as SGDLS and CDR2 as YYNGEE. The CDR3 consists of 15 residues.

As to this clone: The germline gene is not matched at one end of the junction; a read error may be the cause. This rearrangement joins TRBV6-5 to TRBJ2-7; maybe TRBD1 (6 bases). The germline CDR1 and CDR2 sequences are MNHEY and SVGAGI. The CDR3 loop spans 15 amino acids. CDR3 nucleotide sequence: TGTGCCAGCAGTTACTCACGGGACATGACCTACGAGCAGTGCTTC. It specifies CASSYSRDMTYEQCF.

Details on this clone: The sample has other DNA sequences that encode this CDR3 too. This chain's CDR3 is CASSYSGLMNTEAFF. The CDR3 coding sequence is TGTGCCAGCAGTTACTCCGGCCTCATGAACACTGAAGCTTTCTTT. This chain uses TRBV6-5 with TRBJ1-1; D not certain. CDR3 length equals 15 residues. V was clipped by 0 bases and J by 0 bases, with 8 bases between them. Germline V gene data show CDR1 as MNHEY and CDR2 as SVGAGI.

V gene TRBV2 combines with J gene TRBJ1-5; 8 bases agree with TRBD1. In germline, CDR1 is SNHLY, CDR2 FYNNEI. The V gene end was trimmed by 8 bases and the J gene end by 2 bases; junction bases not matched to a gene: 5. CDR3 length: 14 residues. The DNA for the CDR3 is TGTGCCAGCGTACAGGACAGGGGCAATCAGCCCCAGCATTTT. Protein sequence: CASVQDRGNQPQHF.

The chain joins TRBV27 to TRBJ2-7; the match to TRBD1 covers 8 bases. CDR3 length: 15 amino acids. Trimming at V came to 4 bases and at J to 0 bases, leaving 5 bases not matched to a gene. Germline values: CDR1 MNHEY, CDR2 SMNVEV (reference sequence). For the CDR3, the DNA is TGTGCCAGCAGTTCCGGGGGACAGGTCTCCTACGAGCAGTACTTC. Its translation: CASSSGGQVSYEQYF.

This clone has just one count. V and J are TRBV30 and TRBJ1-3; 7 bases are a match to TRBD1. This CDR3 spans 14 amino acids. Unmatched junction bases numbered 6, after V lost 3 bases and J lost 4 bases. Looked up from germline, CDR1 is GTSNPN and CDR2 is SVGIG (reference sequence). The CDR3 DNA is TGTGCCTGGAGCCTGACAGGGTCCGGAAACACCATATATTTT. It yields the protein CAWSLTGSGNTIYF.

This chain links TRBV13 with TRBJ2-7; 7 nucleotides match TRBD2. Germline V gene lookup returns CDR1 PRHDT and CDR2 FYEKMQ (reference sequence). Unmatched junction bases numbered 13, after V lost 5 bases and J lost 0 bases. The CDR3 is 17 residues long. The CDR3 loop reads CASSLTSRGSHSYEQYF. CDR3 DNA: TGTGCCAGCAGCCTAACATCTCGCGGGAGTCACTCCTACGAGCAGTACTTC.

V is TRBV6-1 and J is TRBJ1-3, with a tentative D call TRBD1 (5 bases). CDR1 and CDR2 (germline): MNHNS, SASEGT. V was clipped by 1 base and J by 0 bases, with 13 bases between them. The CDR3 totals 17 residues. This chain's CDR3 is CASSEGWGSYSGNTIYF. The CDR3 region has the DNA TGTGCCAGCAGTGAAGGGTGGGGCAGCTACTCTGGAAACACCATATATTTT.

The J gene is TRBJ2-1, the V gene TRBV7-8; TRBD1 agrees at 7 bases. This CDR3 comprises 15 residues. J lost 6 bases, V lost 5 bases, and 10 bases had no gene match. The V gene's germline CDR1 is SGHVS and CDR2 FQNEAQ. CDR3 nucleotides: TGTGCCAGCAGCCGAAGGGGGCCAGCAAGCAATGAGCAGTTCTTC. Its protein is CASSRRGPASNEQFF. Full variable domain (outside the CDR3, taken from reference TRBV7-8 and TRBJ2-1): GAGVSQSPRYKVAKRGQDVALRCDPISGHVSLFWYQQALGQGPEFLTYFQNEAQLDKSGLPSDRFFAERPEGSVSTLKIQRTQQEDSAVYLCASSRRGPASNEQFFGPGTRLTVL.

This clone was found once. The chain uses TRBV6-6 and TRBJ2-1; the D gene could be TRBD1 or TRBD2 (6 bases each). The V end lost 7 bases, the J end lost 4 bases, and 20 bases lay between the germline ends. Germline-derived CDR1 and CDR2 are MNHNY and SVGAGI (reference sequence). This CDR3 region has 16 residues. CDR3: CASNTKGGQRYNEQFF. The DNA of the CDR3 is TGTGCCAGCAACACTAAAGGGGGGCAAAGGTACAATGAGCAGTTCTTC.

This clone showed up just once. The chain couples TRBV5-1 to TRBJ1-2; TRBD1 is a possible D gene (5 bases). The CDR3 has 13 residues. V was pared by 4 bases and J by 8 bases, with 15 bases between. Germline loops: CDR1 SGHRS, CDR2 YFSETQ. The CDR3 loop reads CASSPQGEGGYTF. The CDR3 DNA is TGCGCCAGCAGCCCCCAGGGAGAGGGGGGCTACACCTTC.